The source of this T cell receptor beta chain is a study of blood T cell repertoires in COVID-19. Overall study context: The samples span acute and convalescent COVID-19 from the United States, Italy and Spain. Sample material is recorded as cDNA or gDNA derived from T cells, B-cell-depleted T cells, or PBMCs.

In the authors' methods: Amplifying reference gene primers gave estimates of nucleated cell counts. Sequencing used immunoSEQ multiplex PCR; TCRdb keeps in-frame clones, though not all of them. From that table come the V and J calls and clone size; the DNA was used to work out D and trimming. The sample includes 250,000 to 300,000 clones, about 90% of them seen just once. This CDR3 comprises 12 residues. CDR1 LNHDA and CDR2 SQIVND come from the germline V gene (reference sequence). Trimming pared 8 bases from V and 6 bases from J, leaving 11 bases between. The V call is TRBV19, the J call TRBJ1-5; the D is unclear. Sequencing input: peripheral blood. This TCR came from a woman between 50 and 59 years old who had recovered from COVID-19. The CDR3 region is CASEGRVQPQHF. DNA of the CDR3: TGTGCCAGTGAAGGCCGGGTTCAGCCCCAGCATTTT. The whole variable domain, remainder taken from reference TRBV19 and TRBJ1-5, is DGGITQSPKYLFRKEGQNVTLSCEQNLNHDAMYWYRQDPGQGLRLIYYSQIVNDFQKGDIAEGYSVSREKKESFPLTVTSAQKNPTAFYLCASEGRVQPQHFGDGTRLSIL.